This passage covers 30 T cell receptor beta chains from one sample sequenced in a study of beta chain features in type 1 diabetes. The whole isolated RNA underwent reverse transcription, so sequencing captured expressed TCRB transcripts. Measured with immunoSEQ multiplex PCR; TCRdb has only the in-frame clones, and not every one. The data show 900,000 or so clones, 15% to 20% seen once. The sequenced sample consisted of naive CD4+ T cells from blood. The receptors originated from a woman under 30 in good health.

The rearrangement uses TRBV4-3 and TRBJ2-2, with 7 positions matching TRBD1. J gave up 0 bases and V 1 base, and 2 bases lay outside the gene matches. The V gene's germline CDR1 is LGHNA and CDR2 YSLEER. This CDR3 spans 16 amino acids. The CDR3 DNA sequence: TGCGCCAGCAGCCAAGTGGGGACAGCGAACACCGGGGAGCTGTTTTTT. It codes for CASSQVGTANTGELFF.

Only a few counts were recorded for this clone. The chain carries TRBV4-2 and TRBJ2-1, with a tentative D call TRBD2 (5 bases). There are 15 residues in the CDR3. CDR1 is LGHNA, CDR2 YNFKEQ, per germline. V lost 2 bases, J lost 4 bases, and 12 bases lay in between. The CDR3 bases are TGTGCCAGCAGCCAACCGGCCAGCGGATACAATGAGCAGTTCTTC. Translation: CASSQPASGYNEQFF.

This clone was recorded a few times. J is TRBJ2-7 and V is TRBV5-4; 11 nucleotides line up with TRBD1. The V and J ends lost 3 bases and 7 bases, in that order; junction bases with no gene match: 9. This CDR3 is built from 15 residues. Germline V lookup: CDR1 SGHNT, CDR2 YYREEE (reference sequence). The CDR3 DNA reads TGTGCCAGCAGCTGGACCGGGACAGGGGGTTTTGAGCAGTACTTC. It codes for CASSWTGTGGFEQYF.

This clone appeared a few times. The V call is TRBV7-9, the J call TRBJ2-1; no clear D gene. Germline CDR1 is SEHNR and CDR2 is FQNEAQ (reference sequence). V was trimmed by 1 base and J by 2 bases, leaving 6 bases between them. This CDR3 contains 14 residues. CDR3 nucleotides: TGTGCCAGCAGCTTAGTAGGACCCTACAATGAGCAGTTCTTC. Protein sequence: CASSLVGPYNEQFF. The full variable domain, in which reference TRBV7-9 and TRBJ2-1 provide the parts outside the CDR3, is DTGVSQNPRHKITKRGQNVTFRCDPISEHNRLYWYRQTLGQGPEFLTYFQNEAQLEKSRLLSDRFSAERPKGSFSTLEIQRTEQGDSAMYLCASSLVGPYNEQFFGPGTRLTVL.

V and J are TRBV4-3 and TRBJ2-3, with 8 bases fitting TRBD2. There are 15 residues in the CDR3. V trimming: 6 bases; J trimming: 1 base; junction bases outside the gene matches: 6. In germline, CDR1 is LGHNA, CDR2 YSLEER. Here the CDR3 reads CASSYEAGGTDTQYF. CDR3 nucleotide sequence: TGCGCCAGCAGTTACGAAGCGGGAGGCACAGATACGCAGTATTTT.

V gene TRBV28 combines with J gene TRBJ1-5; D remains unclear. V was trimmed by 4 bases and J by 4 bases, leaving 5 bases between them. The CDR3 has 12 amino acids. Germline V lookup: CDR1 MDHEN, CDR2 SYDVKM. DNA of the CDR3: TGTGCCAGCAGTTCGGTGAATCAGCCCCAGCATTTT. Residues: CASSSVNQPQHF.

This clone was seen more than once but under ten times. This chain's CDR3 is CASSASGSGTDTQYF. The CDR3 region has the DNA TGTGCCAGCAGCGCAAGCGGGAGTGGAACAGATACGCAGTATTTT. This chain uses TRBV7-3 with TRBJ2-3; 8 positions match TRBD2. CDR3 size: 15 residues. Germline lookup yields CDR1 SGHTA and CDR2 FQGTGA. The junction had 7 bases not matched to a gene; V was cut back by 5 bases and J by 3 bases.

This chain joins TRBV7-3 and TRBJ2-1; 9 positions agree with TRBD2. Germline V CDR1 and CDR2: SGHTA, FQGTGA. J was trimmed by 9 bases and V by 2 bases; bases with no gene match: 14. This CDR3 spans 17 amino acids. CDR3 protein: CASSLLSLASGKGEQFF. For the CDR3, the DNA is TGTGCCAGCAGCTTATTGTCTTTGGCTAGCGGGAAGGGTGAGCAGTTCTTC.

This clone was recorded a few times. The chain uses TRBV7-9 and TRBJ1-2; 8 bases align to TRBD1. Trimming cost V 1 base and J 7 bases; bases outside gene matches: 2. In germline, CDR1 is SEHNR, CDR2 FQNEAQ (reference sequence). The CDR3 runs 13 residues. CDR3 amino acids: CASSLGQGFGYTF. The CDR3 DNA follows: TGTGCCAGCAGCTTAGGACAGGGGTTTGGCTACACCTTC.

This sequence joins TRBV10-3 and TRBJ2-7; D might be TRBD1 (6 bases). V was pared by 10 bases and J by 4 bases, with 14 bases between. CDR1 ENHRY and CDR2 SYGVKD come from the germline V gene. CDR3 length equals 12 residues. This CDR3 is CATHTGRYEQYF. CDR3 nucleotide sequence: TGTGCCACTCATACAGGGAGATACGAGCAGTACTTC.

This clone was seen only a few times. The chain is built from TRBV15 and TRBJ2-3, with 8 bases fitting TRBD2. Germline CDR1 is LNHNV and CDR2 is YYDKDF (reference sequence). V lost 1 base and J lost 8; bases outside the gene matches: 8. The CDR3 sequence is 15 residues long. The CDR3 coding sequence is TGTGCCACCAGCAGAGCGGGAGGGCTGTCGGGTACGCAGTATTTT. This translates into CATSRAGGLSGTQYF.

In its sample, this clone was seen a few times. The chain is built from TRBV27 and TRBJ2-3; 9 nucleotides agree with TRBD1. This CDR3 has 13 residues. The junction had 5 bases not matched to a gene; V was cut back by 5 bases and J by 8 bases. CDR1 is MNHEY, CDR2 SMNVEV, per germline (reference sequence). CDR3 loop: CASSTMDRGTQYF. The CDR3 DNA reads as TGTGCCAGCAGTACCATGGACAGGGGTACGCAGTATTTT.

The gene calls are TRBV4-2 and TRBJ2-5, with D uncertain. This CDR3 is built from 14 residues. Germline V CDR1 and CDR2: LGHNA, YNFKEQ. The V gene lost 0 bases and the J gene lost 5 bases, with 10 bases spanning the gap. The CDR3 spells CASSQDGLWETQYF. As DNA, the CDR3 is TGTGCCAGCAGCCAAGACGGCCTCTGGGAGACCCAGTACTTC.

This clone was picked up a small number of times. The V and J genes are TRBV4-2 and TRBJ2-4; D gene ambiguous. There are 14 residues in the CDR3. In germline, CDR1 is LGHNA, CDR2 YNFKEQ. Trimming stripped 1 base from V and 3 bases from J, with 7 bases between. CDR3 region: CASSQGSHKNIQYF. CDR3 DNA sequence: TGTGCCAGCAGCCAAGGATCGCACAAAAACATTCAGTACTTC.

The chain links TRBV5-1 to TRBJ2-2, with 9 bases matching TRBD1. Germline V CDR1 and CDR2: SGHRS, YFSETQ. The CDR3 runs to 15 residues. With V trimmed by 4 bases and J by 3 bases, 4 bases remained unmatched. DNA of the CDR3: TGCGCCAGCAGCGTTACAGGGGGCGACACCGGGGAGCTGTTTTTT. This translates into CASSVTGGDTGELFF.

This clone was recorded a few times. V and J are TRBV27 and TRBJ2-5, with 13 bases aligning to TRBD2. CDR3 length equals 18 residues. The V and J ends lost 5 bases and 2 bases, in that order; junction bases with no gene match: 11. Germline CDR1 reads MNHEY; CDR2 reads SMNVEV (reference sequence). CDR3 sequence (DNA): TGTGCCAGCAGTCCATGGACTAGCGGGGGCCATTATCAAGAGACCCAGTACTTC. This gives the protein CASSPWTSGGHYQETQYF.

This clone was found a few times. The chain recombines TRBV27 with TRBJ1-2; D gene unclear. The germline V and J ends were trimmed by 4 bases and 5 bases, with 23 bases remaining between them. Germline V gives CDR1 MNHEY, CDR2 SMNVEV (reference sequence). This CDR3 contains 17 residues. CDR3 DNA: TGTGCCAGCAGTTGGAATTGGGGTTTTGGGGAAGGTTATGGCTACACCTTC. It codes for CASSWNWGFGEGYGYTF.

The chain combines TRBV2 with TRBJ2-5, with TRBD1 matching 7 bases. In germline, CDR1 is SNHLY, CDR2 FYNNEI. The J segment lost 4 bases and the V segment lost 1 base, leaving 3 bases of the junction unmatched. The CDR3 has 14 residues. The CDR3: CASSEETGSETQYF. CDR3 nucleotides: TGTGCCAGCAGTGAAGAGACAGGGTCAGAGACCCAGTACTTC.

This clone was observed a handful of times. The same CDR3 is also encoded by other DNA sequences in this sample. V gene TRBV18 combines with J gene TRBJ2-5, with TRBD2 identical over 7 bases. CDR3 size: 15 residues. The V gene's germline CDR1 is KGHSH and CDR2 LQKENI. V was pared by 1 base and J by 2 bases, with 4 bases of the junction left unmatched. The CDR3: CASSPRLAEQETQYF. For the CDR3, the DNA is TGTGCCAGCTCACCACGGCTAGCGGAACAAGAGACCCAGTACTTC.

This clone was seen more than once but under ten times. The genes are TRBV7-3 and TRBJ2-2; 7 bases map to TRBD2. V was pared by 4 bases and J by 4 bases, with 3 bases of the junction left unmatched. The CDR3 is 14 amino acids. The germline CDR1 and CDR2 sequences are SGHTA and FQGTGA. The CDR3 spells CASSSTGGTGELFF. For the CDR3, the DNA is TGTGCCAGCAGCTCCACGGGGGGCACCGGGGAGCTGTTTTTT.

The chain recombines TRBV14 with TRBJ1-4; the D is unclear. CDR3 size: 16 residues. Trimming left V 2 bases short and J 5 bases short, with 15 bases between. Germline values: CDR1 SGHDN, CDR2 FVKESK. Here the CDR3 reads CASSQHSDRRNEKLFF. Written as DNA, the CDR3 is TGTGCCAGCAGCCAACATTCGGACCGACGGAATGAAAAACTGTTTTTT.

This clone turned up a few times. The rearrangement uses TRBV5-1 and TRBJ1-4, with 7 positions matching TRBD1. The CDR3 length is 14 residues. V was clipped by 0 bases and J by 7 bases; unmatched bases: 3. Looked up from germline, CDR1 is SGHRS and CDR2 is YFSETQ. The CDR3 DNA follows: TGCGCCAGCAGCTTGGTAGGGGGCAGTGAAAAACTGTTTTTT. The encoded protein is CASSLVGGSEKLFF.

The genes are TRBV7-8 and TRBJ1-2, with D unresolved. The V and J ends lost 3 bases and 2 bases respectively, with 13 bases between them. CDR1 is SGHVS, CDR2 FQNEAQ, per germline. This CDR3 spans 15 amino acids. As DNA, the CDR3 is TGTGCCAGCAGCTTTTTCGGAGGTGAAAACTATGGCTACACCTTC. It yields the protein CASSFFGGENYGYTF.

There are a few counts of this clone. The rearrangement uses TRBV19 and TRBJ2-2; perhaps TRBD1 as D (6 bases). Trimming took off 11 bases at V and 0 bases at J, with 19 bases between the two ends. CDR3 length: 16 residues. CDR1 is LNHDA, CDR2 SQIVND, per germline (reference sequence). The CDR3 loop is CASTWTGTSNTGELFF. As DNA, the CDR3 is TGTGCCTCCACATGGACCGGGACATCGAACACCGGGGAGCTGTTTTTT.

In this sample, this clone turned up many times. CDR3 residues: CASGFIGNNEQFF. CDR3 bases: TGTGCTAGTGGTTTCATAGGGAACAATGAGCAGTTCTTC. The J gene is TRBJ2-1, the V gene TRBV12-5; unclear D gene. CDR3 size: 13 residues. The V gene lost 3 bases and the J gene lost 5 bases, with 8 bases spanning the gap. Germline-derived CDR1 and CDR2 are LGHNT and FRNRAP.

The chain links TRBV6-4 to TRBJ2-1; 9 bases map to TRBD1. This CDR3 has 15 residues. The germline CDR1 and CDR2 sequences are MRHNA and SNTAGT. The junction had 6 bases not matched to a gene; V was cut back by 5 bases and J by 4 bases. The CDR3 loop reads CASSSDRGLYNEQFF. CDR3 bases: TGTGCCAGCAGTAGTGACAGGGGGTTATACAATGAGCAGTTCTTC.

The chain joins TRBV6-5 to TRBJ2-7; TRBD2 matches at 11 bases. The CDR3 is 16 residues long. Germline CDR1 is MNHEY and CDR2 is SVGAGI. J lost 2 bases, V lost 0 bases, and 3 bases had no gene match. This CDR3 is CASSYSLAGDTYEQYF. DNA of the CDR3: TGTGCCAGCAGTTACTCACTAGCGGGAGACACCTACGAGCAGTACTTC.

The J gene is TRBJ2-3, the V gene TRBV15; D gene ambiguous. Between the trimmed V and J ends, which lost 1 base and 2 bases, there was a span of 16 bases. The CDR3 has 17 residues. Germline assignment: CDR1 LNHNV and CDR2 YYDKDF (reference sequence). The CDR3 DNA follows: TGTGCCACCAGCAGAGCTCTCCTCCGTCTCTCCACAGATACGCAGTATTTT. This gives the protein CATSRALLRLSTDTQYF.

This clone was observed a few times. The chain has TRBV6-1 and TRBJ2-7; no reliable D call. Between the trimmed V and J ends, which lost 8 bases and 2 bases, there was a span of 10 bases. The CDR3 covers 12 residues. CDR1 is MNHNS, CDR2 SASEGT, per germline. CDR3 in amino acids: CASRFSPYEQYF. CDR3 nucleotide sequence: TGTGCCAGCCGTTTTTCTCCCTACGAGCAGTACTTC.

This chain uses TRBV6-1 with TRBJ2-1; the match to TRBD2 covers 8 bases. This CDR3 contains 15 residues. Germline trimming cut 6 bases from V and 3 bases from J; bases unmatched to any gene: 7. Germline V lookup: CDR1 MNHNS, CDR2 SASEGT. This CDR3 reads CASRIPGTSYNEQFF. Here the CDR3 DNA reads TGTGCCAGCAGGATACCCGGGACTAGCTACAATGAGCAGTTCTTC.